A selection of T cell receptor beta chains follows, all from one sample in a study of shared clonotypes between healthy human individuals. The table came from immunoSEQ multiplex PCR; TCRdb's copy has only in-frame clones and leaves some out. The sample has roughly 320,000 clones; 80% to 90% are singletons. The source material was memory CD8+ T cells sorted from blood. These receptors were obtained from a young man in good health. Each CDR3 is given with its conserved first and last residue. D genes are given only for firm matches. The listing skips clone size in some rows; elsewhere it reads once, few, many or a size class.

j_call: TRBJ2-5; d_call: TRBD1; clone_size: .; v_call: TRBV6-5; cdr3_nt: TGTGCCAGCAGTTACTCTAGGACAGGGTGGCAGACCCAGTACTTC; cdr3_aa: CASSYSRTGWQTQYF
j_call: TRBJ1-1; d_call: TRBD1; clone_size: .; v_call: TRBV7-9; cdr3_nt: TGTGCCAGCAGACAAGGACAGGGGAGGACTGAAGCTTTCTTT; cdr3_aa: CASRQGQGRTEAFF
j_call: TRBJ2-7; d_call: .; clone_size: .; v_call: TRBV28; cdr3_nt: TGTGCCAGCAGTTTATACGGGGGGCTCTCCTACGAGCAGTACTTC; cdr3_aa: CASSLYGGLSYEQYF
j_call: TRBJ2-1; d_call: .; clone_size: .; v_call: TRBV27; cdr3_nt: TGTGCCAGCAGTTTATCAGCGGCGAGCTCCTACAATGAGCAGTTCTTC; cdr3_aa: CASSLSAASSYNEQFF
j_call: TRBJ2-7; d_call: .; clone_size: .; v_call: TRBV19; cdr3_nt: TGTGCCAGTAGTATTGGGCAGGGGATCAACGAGCAGTACTTC; cdr3_aa: CASSIGQGINEQYF
j_call: TRBJ2-3; d_call: TRBD2; clone_size: .; v_call: TRBV28; cdr3_nt: TGTGCCAGCAAGAGGACTAGCGGGGTGACAGATACGCAGTATTTT; cdr3_aa: CASKRTSGVTDTQYF
j_call: TRBJ2-7; d_call: TRBD1; clone_size: .; v_call: TRBV7-2; cdr3_nt: TGTGCCAGCAGCTTCCCCGAAATGACAGGGTACTACGAGCAGTACTTC; cdr3_aa: CASSFPEMTGYYEQYF
j_call: TRBJ1-1; d_call: .; clone_size: .; v_call: TRBV6-5; cdr3_nt: TGTGCCAGCAGTTATGGGGGAACTGAAGCTTTCTTT; cdr3_aa: CASSYGGTEAFF
j_call: TRBJ1-1; d_call: .; clone_size: .; v_call: TRBV2; cdr3_nt: TGTGCCAGCAGTGAAAATGGGGAGAGGACTGAAGCTTTCTTT; cdr3_aa: CASSENGERTEAFF
j_call: TRBJ2-3; d_call: .; clone_size: .; v_call: TRBV7-9; cdr3_nt: TGTGCCAGCAGCTATGGGGCCGGCCGGAAAAGCACAGATACGCAGTATTTT; cdr3_aa: CASSYGAGRKSTDTQYF
j_call: TRBJ2-7; d_call: .; clone_size: .; v_call: TRBV5-6; cdr3_nt: TGTGCCAGCAGCTTGAATTGGTACGAGCAGTACTTC; cdr3_aa: CASSLNWYEQYF
j_call: TRBJ2-7; d_call: .; clone_size: .; v_call: TRBV5-1; cdr3_nt: TGCGCCAGCAGCTTCCGTTCCGGGGGATCCTACGAGCAGTACTTC; cdr3_aa: CASSFRSGGSYEQYF
j_call: TRBJ2-7; d_call: .; clone_size: few; v_call: TRBV5-8; cdr3_nt: TGTGCCAGCAGCTTTGGGACACCAGATTACGAGCAGTACTTC; cdr3_aa: CASSFGTPDYEQYF
j_call: TRBJ2-7; d_call: .; clone_size: .; v_call: TRBV28; cdr3_nt: TGTGCCACCCGGGCAGGGGCCTACGAGCAGTACTTC; cdr3_aa: CATRAGAYEQYF
j_call: TRBJ2-7; d_call: .; clone_size: once; v_call: TRBV5-1; cdr3_nt: TGCGCCAGCAGCTTTAGGGTACCCTACGAGCAGTACTTC; cdr3_aa: CASSFRVPYEQYF
j_call: TRBJ2-7; d_call: .; clone_size: .; v_call: TRBV20-1; cdr3_nt: TGCAGTGCTTTGCGGCACGAGCAGTACTTC; cdr3_aa: CSALRHEQYF
j_call: TRBJ2-3; d_call: TRBD1; clone_size: .; v_call: TRBV5-1; cdr3_nt: TGCGCCAGCAGCTCAACAGGGGGAGATACGCAGTATTTT; cdr3_aa: CASSSTGGDTQYF
j_call: TRBJ1-2; d_call: TRBD1; clone_size: once; v_call: TRBV27; cdr3_nt: TGTGCCAGCAAACCCGCAGGGGGCCCCTATGGCTACACCTTC; cdr3_aa: CASKPAGGPYGYTF
j_call: TRBJ2-5; d_call: TRBD1; clone_size: .; v_call: TRBV5-1; cdr3_nt: TGCGCCAGCAGCTTGGGGACAGGAAAAGGTGGGCAAGAGACCCAGTACTTC; cdr3_aa: CASSLGTGKGGQETQYF
j_call: TRBJ1-4; d_call: .; clone_size: .; v_call: TRBV29-1; cdr3_nt: TGCAGCGTTGAATCTGACAGTAATGAAAAACTGTTTTTT; cdr3_aa: CSVESDSNEKLFF
j_call: TRBJ2-1; d_call: TRBD2; clone_size: medium-sized; v_call: TRBV30; cdr3_nt: TGTGCCTGGAACTGGGCGGGGGGTTACAATGAGCAGTTCTTC; cdr3_aa: CAWNWAGGYNEQFF
j_call: TRBJ1-2; d_call: TRBD1; clone_size: .; v_call: TRBV25-1; cdr3_nt: TGTGCCAGCAGTTTGGGACAGCTCTATGGCTACACCTTC; cdr3_aa: CASSLGQLYGYTF
j_call: TRBJ1-4; d_call: .; clone_size: .; v_call: TRBV6-5; cdr3_nt: TGTGCCAGCAGTTACGGACAGCGACCTAATGAAAAACTGTTTTTT; cdr3_aa: CASSYGQRPNEKLFF
j_call: TRBJ2-7; d_call: TRBD1; clone_size: .; v_call: TRBV7-9; cdr3_nt: TGTGCCAGCAGCTTAGCTCGGCAGGGGGCATACGAGCAGTACTTC; cdr3_aa: CASSLARQGAYEQYF
j_call: TRBJ2-7; d_call: .; clone_size: once; v_call: TRBV5-6; cdr3_nt: TGTGCCAGCAGCTTCCGGCCCCTGGGGCCCGAGCAGTACTTC; cdr3_aa: CASSFRPLGPEQYF
j_call: TRBJ1-6; d_call: TRBD1; clone_size: .; v_call: TRBV5-4; cdr3_nt: TGTGCCAGCAGCTTGGAGACAGGGGGCGATTCACCCCTCCACTTT; cdr3_aa: CASSLETGGDSPLHF
j_call: TRBJ2-2; d_call: .; clone_size: .; v_call: TRBV28; cdr3_nt: TGTGCCAGCAGTCCGCTGGGAGACACCGGGGAGCTGTTTTTT; cdr3_aa: CASSPLGDTGELFF
j_call: TRBJ2-3; d_call: .; clone_size: .; v_call: TRBV19; cdr3_nt: TGTGCCAGTAGTATAAGCGGCCCCACAGATACGCAGTATTTT; cdr3_aa: CASSISGPTDTQYF
j_call: TRBJ2-5; d_call: TRBD1; clone_size: .; v_call: TRBV7-6; cdr3_nt: TGTGCCAGCAGCTTAGATGACAGGGCCCCCTCGGCCCAGTACTTC; cdr3_aa: CASSLDDRAPSAQYF
j_call: TRBJ1-3; d_call: .; clone_size: .; v_call: TRBV6-1; cdr3_nt: TGTGCCAGCCGAGAATGGGGGGAATCTGGAAACACCATATATTTT; cdr3_aa: CASREWGESGNTIYF
j_call: TRBJ2-7; d_call: .; clone_size: many; v_call: TRBV10-3; cdr3_nt: TGTGCCATCAGTGAGCCAGGACAGTCGTACGAGCAGTACTTC; cdr3_aa: CAISEPGQSYEQYF
j_call: TRBJ2-7; d_call: .; clone_size: .; v_call: TRBV9; cdr3_nt: TGTGCCAGCAGTCACCCCCCTTTCTACGAGCAGTACTTC; cdr3_aa: CASSHPPFYEQYF
j_call: TRBJ2-3; d_call: TRBD2; clone_size: .; v_call: TRBV7-9; cdr3_nt: TGTGCCAGCAGCTTAGGAGCGGGAGGAACCACAGATACGCAGTATTTT; cdr3_aa: CASSLGAGGTTDTQYF
j_call: TRBJ1-2; d_call: TRBD1; clone_size: .; v_call: TRBV20-1; cdr3_nt: TGCAGTGTCGGGACAGGGACTGGCTACACCTTC; cdr3_aa: CSVGTGTGYTF
j_call: TRBJ1-2; d_call: .; clone_size: .; v_call: TRBV29-1; cdr3_nt: TGCAGCGTTGAAGTGGGGATTGGCGGCTACACCTTC; cdr3_aa: CSVEVGIGGYTF
j_call: TRBJ2-5; d_call: .; clone_size: .; v_call: TRBV5-8; cdr3_nt: TGTGCCAGCAGCTTGGTGGAGACCCAGTACTTC; cdr3_aa: CASSLVETQYF
j_call: TRBJ1-5; d_call: .; clone_size: once; v_call: TRBV6-1; cdr3_nt: TGTGCCAGCAGTGATACAGGGTGGATAGGCAATCAGCCCCAGCATTTT; cdr3_aa: CASSDTGWIGNQPQHF
j_call: TRBJ1-1; d_call: .; clone_size: .; v_call: TRBV6-5; cdr3_nt: TGTGCCAGCAGTTACTCTTATCCTAGGGTGAACACTGAAGCTTTCTTT; cdr3_aa: CASSYSYPRVNTEAFF
j_call: TRBJ2-7; d_call: .; clone_size: .; v_call: TRBV27; cdr3_nt: TGTGCCAGCAGCCCCGGGCCCAGTCCCTACGAGCAGTACTTC; cdr3_aa: CASSPGPSPYEQYF
j_call: TRBJ2-7; d_call: TRBD1; clone_size: .; v_call: TRBV4-3; cdr3_nt: TGCGCCAGCAGCCAAGCCCCGACAGGGGCGGACGAGCAGTACTTC; cdr3_aa: CASSQAPTGADEQYF
j_call: TRBJ1-2; d_call: .; clone_size: .; v_call: TRBV28; cdr3_nt: TGTGCCAGCAGTTTAAAGGGTTTCTATGGCTACACCTTC; cdr3_aa: CASSLKGFYGYTF
j_call: TRBJ1-2; d_call: .; clone_size: .; v_call: TRBV28; cdr3_nt: TGTGCCAGCAGTTTATGCATAGGGGGGTGTGGCTACACCTTC; cdr3_aa: CASSLCIGGCGYTF
j_call: TRBJ2-7; d_call: .; clone_size: .; v_call: TRBV19; cdr3_nt: TGTGCCAGTAGTATACTTGCAGGGACTGACGAGCAGTACTTC; cdr3_aa: CASSILAGTDEQYF
j_call: TRBJ2-1; d_call: .; clone_size: .; v_call: TRBV7-9; cdr3_nt: TGTGCCAGCAGCTTAGAATTTGGTGAGCAGTTCTTC; cdr3_aa: CASSLEFGEQFF
j_call: TRBJ2-7; d_call: .; clone_size: .; v_call: TRBV11-2; cdr3_nt: TGTGCCAGCAGCTTAGTCGGACCCGGGGGCGAGCAGTACTTC; cdr3_aa: CASSLVGPGGEQYF
j_call: TRBJ2-2; d_call: .; clone_size: few; v_call: TRBV9; cdr3_nt: TGTGCCAGCAGCGGCTACCCTCCTGAGACCGGGGAGCTGTTTTTT; cdr3_aa: CASSGYPPETGELFF
j_call: TRBJ1-5; d_call: TRBD1; clone_size: .; v_call: TRBV7-8; cdr3_nt: TGTGCCAGCAGCTTAGCGATCGGGACAGGTAGCAATCAGCCCCAGCATTTT; cdr3_aa: CASSLAIGTGSNQPQHF
j_call: TRBJ1-2; d_call: .; clone_size: .; v_call: TRBV27; cdr3_nt: TGTGCCAGCAGCTCTCCCCCCAACTATGGCTACACCTTC; cdr3_aa: CASSSPPNYGYTF
j_call: TRBJ2-4; d_call: .; clone_size: .; v_call: TRBV10-3; cdr3_nt: TGTGCCATCAGCGGGGAGAGGACCAAAAACATTCAGTACTTC; cdr3_aa: CAISGERTKNIQYF
j_call: TRBJ1-6; d_call: .; clone_size: few; v_call: TRBV5-5; cdr3_nt: TGTGCCAGCAGCTTGGAAGAGCAGGCGTATAATTCACCCCTCCACTTT; cdr3_aa: CASSLEEQAYNSPLHF
j_call: TRBJ2-3; d_call: .; clone_size: .; v_call: TRBV18; cdr3_nt: TGTGCCAGCTCACCGTCTAGCACAGATACGCAGTATTTT; cdr3_aa: CASSPSSTDTQYF
j_call: TRBJ2-1; d_call: TRBD1; clone_size: .; v_call: TRBV7-9; cdr3_nt: TGTGCCAGCAGCTTTAGGGACAGAGGGGAAGTGGATGAGCAGTTCTTC; cdr3_aa: CASSFRDRGEVDEQFF
j_call: TRBJ2-1; d_call: TRBD2; clone_size: .; v_call: TRBV9; cdr3_nt: TGTGCCAGCAAGGGGACTAGCGGAAACAATGAGCAGTTCTTC; cdr3_aa: CASKGTSGNNEQFF
j_call: TRBJ2-7; d_call: .; clone_size: .; v_call: TRBV18; cdr3_nt: TGTGCCAGCTCACCATATATGCGGGACCTAACCTACGAGCAGTACTTC; cdr3_aa: CASSPYMRDLTYEQYF
j_call: TRBJ2-3; d_call: .; clone_size: .; v_call: TRBV15; cdr3_nt: TGTGCCACCAGCGGGACCGATCACACAGATACGCAGTATTTT; cdr3_aa: CATSGTDHTDTQYF
j_call: TRBJ1-6; d_call: .; clone_size: .; v_call: TRBV4-2; cdr3_nt: TGTGCCAGCAGCCAAAGGCCAGCGCATAATTCACCCCTCCACTTT; cdr3_aa: CASSQRPAHNSPLHF
j_call: TRBJ1-2; d_call: .; clone_size: .; v_call: TRBV7-2; cdr3_nt: TGTGCCAGCAGCTTACCCCGGTCCTCTAACTATGGCTACACCTTC; cdr3_aa: CASSLPRSSNYGYTF
j_call: TRBJ2-5; d_call: .; clone_size: .; v_call: TRBV6-5; cdr3_nt: TGTGCCAGCAGTTACTCGGAGCTCTCGGATCAGTACTTC; cdr3_aa: CASSYSELSDQYF
j_call: TRBJ2-5; d_call: .; clone_size: .; v_call: TRBV30; cdr3_nt: TGTGCCTGGAGTGCCGGGAGACTACAAGAGACCCAGTACTTC; cdr3_aa: CAWSAGRLQETQYF
j_call: TRBJ2-1; d_call: TRBD2; clone_size: .; v_call: TRBV11-2; cdr3_nt: TGTGCCAGCAGCTTAACCCCTGGACTAGCCCCCTACAATGAGCAGTTCTTC; cdr3_aa: CASSLTPGLAPYNEQFF